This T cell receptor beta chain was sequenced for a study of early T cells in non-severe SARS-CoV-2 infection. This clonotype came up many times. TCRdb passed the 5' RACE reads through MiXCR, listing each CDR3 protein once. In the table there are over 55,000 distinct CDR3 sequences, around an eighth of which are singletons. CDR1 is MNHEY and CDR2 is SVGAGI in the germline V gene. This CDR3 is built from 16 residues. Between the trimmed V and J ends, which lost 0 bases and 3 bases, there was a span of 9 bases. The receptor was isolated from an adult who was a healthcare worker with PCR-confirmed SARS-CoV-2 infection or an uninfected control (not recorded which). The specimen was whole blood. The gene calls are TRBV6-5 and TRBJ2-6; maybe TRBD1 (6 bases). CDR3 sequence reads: CASSYSKGGGANVLTF. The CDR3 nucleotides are TGTGCCAGCAGTTACTCGAAAGGGGGTGGGGCCAACGTCCTGACTTTC.